The 8 T cell receptor beta chains below come from one sample, sequenced in a study of T cells after yellow fever vaccination. MiXCR, applied by TCRdb to the 5' RACE reads, yields one record per CDR3 protein. The sample consists of about 400,000 distinct CDR3 sequences, about 6% of them appearing once. The specimen comprised PBMCs, sampled 5 days after the yellow fever booster vaccination. These receptors were obtained from a man younger than 45 who received the YFV17D yellow fever vaccine.

V gene TRBV4-3 combines with J gene TRBJ2-7, with 11 bases fitting TRBD2. Germline V lookup: CDR1 LGHNA, CDR2 YSLEER. The ends lost 0 bases at V and 5 bases at J; junction bases unmatched: 6. There are 16 residues in the CDR3. The CDR3 nucleotides read TGCGCCAGCAGCCAAGATTGGACTAGCGGGCGCCACGAGCAGTACTTC. Its protein is CASSQDWTSGRHEQYF.

This clonotype has only a few counts. This chain links TRBV28 with TRBJ1-1; D is perhaps TRBD1 (6 bases). V was cut by 6 bases and J by 1 base, with 12 bases left in between. The CDR3 runs 14 residues. The germline V gene encodes CDR1 MDHEN and CDR2 SYDVKM. The DNA for the CDR3 is TGTGCCAGCAGAGCCTCAGGGGAGAACACTGAAGCTTTCTTT. Its translation: CASRASGENTEAFF.

This clonotype has ten or more counts. The rearrangement uses TRBV9 and TRBJ2-1; D might be TRBD2 (5 bases). The CDR3 contains 17 residues. V was pared by 5 bases and J by 4 bases, with 22 bases between. Germline-derived CDR1 and CDR2 are SGDLS and YYNGEE. CDR3 sequence: CASSDPLERTFYNEQFF. The CDR3 DNA reads as TGTGCCAGCAGTGACCCGTTGGAGCGGACCTTTTACAATGAGCAGTTCTTC. Variable domain in full (rest from reference TRBV9 and TRBJ2-1): DSGVTQTPKHLITATGQRVTLRCSPRSGDLSVYWYQQSLDQGLQFLIQYYNGEERAKGNILERFSAQQFPDLHSELNLSSLELGDSALYFCASSDPLERTFYNEQFFGPGTRLTVL.

The chain recombines TRBV6-2 or TRBV6-3 with TRBJ2-1; maybe TRBD1 (6 bases). With 6 bases removed from V and 4 bases from J, the gap between germline ends came to 19 bases. In germline, CDR1 is MNHEY, CDR2 SVGEGT. The CDR3 has 16 residues. DNA for the CDR3: TGTGCCAGCAGACTCCACAGGGCGGGCCCTTACAATGAGCAGTTCTTC. Protein product: CASRLHRAGPYNEQFF.

A few counts support this clonotype. The chain links TRBV7-2 to TRBJ2-1; D gene ambiguous. This CDR3 has 14 amino acids. Trimming pared 1 base from V and 0 bases from J, leaving 4 bases between. Germline V gene lookup returns CDR1 SGHTA and CDR2 FQGNSA. The CDR3 here is CASSLGLSYNEQFF. CDR3 in DNA: TGTGCCAGCAGCTTAGGGCTCTCCTACAATGAGCAGTTCTTC.

The CDR3 bases are TGCGCCAGCACCGACAGGCTATACGAGCAGTACTTC. This translates into CASTDRLYEQYF. The rearrangement uses TRBV5-1 and TRBJ2-7, with a possible D match to TRBD1 (6 bases). V lost 6 bases and J lost 4, with 11 bases in between. This CDR3 is built from 12 residues. CDR1 and CDR2 (germline): SGHRS, YFSETQ.

In this sample, this clonotype turned up a few times. The rearrangement uses TRBV15 and TRBJ2-2, with D possibly being TRBD1 (5 bases). This CDR3 has 17 residues. Trimming removed 0 bases from V and 0 bases from J, with 11 bases in between. Germline CDR1 LNHNV, CDR2 YYDKDF (reference sequence). CDR3 loop: CATSRDHRGSNTGELFF. The CDR3 DNA reads as TGTGCCACCAGCAGAGATCATAGGGGTTCGAACACCGGGGAGCTGTTTTTT.

This clonotype was recorded a few times. V gene TRBV5-1 combines with J gene TRBJ2-5; 8 nucleotides match TRBD1. The CDR3 length is 15 residues. V shed 0 bases, J shed 4 bases, and the junction held 5 bases outside the gene matches. Germline CDR1 reads SGHRS; CDR2 reads YFSETQ. CDR3 DNA sequence: TGCGCCAGCAGCTTGGTGGGGGACAGGACAGAGACCCAGTACTTC. This sequence encodes CASSLVGDRTETQYF.